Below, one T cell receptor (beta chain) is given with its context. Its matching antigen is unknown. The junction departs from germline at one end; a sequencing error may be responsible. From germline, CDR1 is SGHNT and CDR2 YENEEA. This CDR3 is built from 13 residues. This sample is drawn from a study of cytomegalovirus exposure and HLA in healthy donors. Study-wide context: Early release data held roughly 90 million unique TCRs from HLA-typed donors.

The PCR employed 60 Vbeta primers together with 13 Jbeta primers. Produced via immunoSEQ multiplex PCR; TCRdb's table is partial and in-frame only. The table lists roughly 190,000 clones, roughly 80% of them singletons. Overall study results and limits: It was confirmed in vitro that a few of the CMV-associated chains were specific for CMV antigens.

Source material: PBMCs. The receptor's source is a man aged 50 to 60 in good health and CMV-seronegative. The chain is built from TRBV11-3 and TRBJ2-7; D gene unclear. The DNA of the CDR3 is TGTGCCGGCAGCTTAGTTGAAGGAGCCGAGCAGTACTTC. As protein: CAGSLVEGAEQYF.